This TCR beta chain came from a study of shared clonotypes between healthy human individuals. Study findings and constraints: The four-donor shared clonotypes exceeded non-shared clonotypes in generation probability, with non-shared ones scoring lower.

Produced via immunoSEQ multiplex PCR; TCRdb's table is partial and in-frame only. The table includes more than 2,000,000 clones, around 90% detected once. This CDR3 is 16 amino acids long. Germline V lookup: CDR1 SGHNT, CDR2 YYREEE (reference sequence). V dropped 4 bases and J dropped 2 bases, with 19 bases sitting between them. Remarks on this clone: Its matching antigen is unknown.

The study separated CD4+ cells into CD45RA+ naive and CD45RA-negative memory subsets. The sequencing sample was made of naive CD4+ T cells sorted from blood. Noted subset: CD45RA+ positively selected. This TCR came from a man between 18 and 35 years old in good health. V gene TRBV5-4 combines with J gene TRBJ2-7; D possibly corresponds to TRBD2 (7 bases). Written as DNA, the CDR3 is TGTGCCAGCAGCCCAAGGTGGCGGGGGCCTACCTACGAGCAGTACTTC. It specifies CASSPRWRGPTYEQYF.